This TCR beta chain was found in a study of cytomegalovirus exposure and HLA in healthy donors. For the study at large: The roughly 120 million unique TCR beta sequences, from about 180 million T cells, were found by an earlier analysis.

V lost 3 bases to trimming and J lost 7 bases; unmatched junction nucleotides: 9. The CDR3 extends over 15 amino acids. CDR1 is SGHRS and CDR2 is YFSETQ in the germline V gene. The PCR contained 60 Vbeta and 13 Jbeta primers. Sequenced by immunoSEQ multiplex PCR; TCRdb stores in-frame clones only, minus some. The repertoire holds fewer than 85,000 clones, with less than 80% as singletons. Whole-study findings and limits: A further, later analysis showed that HLA-associated TCR beta chains (compared with equally common others) were more clonally expanded.

Comments on this clone: Its specificity is not known.

The sequence was collected from a woman in her forties in good health and CMV-seropositive. The chain recombines TRBV5-1 with TRBJ2-5, with 10 nucleotides matching TRBD1. Sequencing used PBMCs. The DNA for the CDR3 is TGCGCCAGCAGCTCCCTGACAGGGGGCGAAGGGACCCAGTACTTC. It specifies CASSSLTGGEGTQYF.